This entry lists 14 T cell receptor beta chains sequenced from one sample in a study of spatial heterogeneity in lung cancer. Their specific antigens are unknown. Study results and caveats: Tumor mutation count correlated with how many alpha and beta TCRs expanded intratumorally.

In TCRdb, the 5' RACE reads were re-called with MiXCR into one record per CDR3 protein. The table has fewer than 20,000 distinct CDR3 sequences, around 7% seen once. Time point indicated: sample taken at primary tumor resection. Sequencing was performed on lung tumor tissue, taken at surgery. All receptors derive from a female donor with early-stage non-small cell lung cancer.

The chain carries TRBV12-3 or TRBV12-4 and TRBJ2-2; D ambiguous. Between the trimmed V and J ends, which lost 0 bases and 7 bases, there was a span of 9 bases. This CDR3 region has 14 residues. The CDR3 reads CASSLALRVGELFF. The CDR3, as DNA: TGTGCCAGCAGTTTAGCGCTAAGGGTCGGGGAGCTGTTTTTT.

This clonotype was seen repeatedly, ten times or more. The CDR3, as DNA: TGTGCCAGCAGCTTAGGAGCAGGGGGATACAATGAGCAGTTCTTC. This gives the protein CASSLGAGGYNEQFF. The rearrangement uses TRBV7-3 and TRBJ2-1; 7 bases agree with TRBD1. Trimming cost V 2 bases and J 4 bases; bases outside gene matches: 5. CDR3 size: 15 residues. The germline V gene has CDR1 SGHTA and CDR2 FQGTGA. The full variable domain, rest sourced from reference TRBV7-3 and TRBJ2-1, is GAGVSQTPSNKVTEKGKYVELRCDPISGHTALYWYRQSLGQGPEFLIYFQGTGAADDSGLPNDRFFAVRPEGSVSTLKIQRTERGDSAVYLCASSLGAGGYNEQFFGPGTRLTVL.

This clonotype was observed many times. The genes are TRBV19 and TRBJ2-1, with 9 bases that match TRBD2. CDR1 and CDR2 (germline): LNHDA, SQIVND (reference sequence). J was trimmed by 6 bases and V by 8 bases; bases with no gene match: 8. The CDR3 has 14 amino acids. CDR3 coding DNA: TGTGCCAGTCAGTTGCGGGGGGGCGGCAATGAGCAGTTCTTC. Its protein is CASQLRGGGNEQFF.

This clonotype was observed many times. The chain recombines TRBV28 with TRBJ1-1, with D maybe TRBD1 (5 bases). There are 15 residues in the CDR3. V was shortened by 5 bases and J by 1 base, with 14 bases between the two germline ends. Germline V lookup: CDR1 MDHEN, CDR2 SYDVKM. The CDR3, as DNA: TGTGCCAGCAGTCCACGGACATTTGAGAACACTGAAGCTTTCTTT. Residues: CASSPRTFENTEAFF.

This clonotype was counted ten times or more. This chain uses TRBV2 with TRBJ2-1, with no clear D. Trimming shortened V by 6 bases and J by 9 bases, and 9 bases separated the two germline ends. Germline V lookup: CDR1 SNHLY, CDR2 FYNNEI. The CDR3 runs 11 residues. The CDR3 nucleotides read TGTGCCAGCAGAGTAGAGAGTGAGCAGTTCTTC. The encoded protein is CASRVESEQFF.

This clonotype was picked up many times. The chain employs TRBV20-1 and TRBJ2-5; 7 bases are a match to TRBD2. In germline, CDR1 is DFQATT, CDR2 SNEGSKA (reference sequence). The CDR3 is made up of 14 amino acids. Losses at the gene ends were 5 bases for V and 5 bases for J; bases not matched to a gene: 11. Here the CDR3 DNA reads TGCAGTGCTCTATCTAGCTGGGGGGGTGAGACCCAGTACTTC. Amino acid sequence: CSALSSWGGETQYF.

Remarks on this clonotype: This may come from a read error, since a much larger clone is one base off. The genes are TRBV2 and TRBJ2-6; the D is unclear. The CDR3 is made up of 15 amino acids. Looked up from germline, CDR1 is SNHLY and CDR2 is FYNNEI. The DNA for the CDR3 is TGTGCCAGCAGGATAGGGAACTCTAGGGCCAACGTCCTGACTTTC. It encodes CASRIGNSRANVLTF.

This clonotype was recorded a few times. The rearrangement uses TRBV7-2 and TRBJ1-1; D is perhaps TRBD1 (6 bases). Germline values: CDR1 SGHTA, CDR2 FQGNSA. Trimming took off 5 bases at V and 0 bases at J, with 13 bases between the two ends. The CDR3 has 15 residues. This chain's CDR3 is CASSHGQFLNTEAFF. As DNA, the CDR3 is TGTGCCAGCAGCCACGGACAGTTTTTGAACACTGAAGCTTTCTTT.

Only a few counts were recorded for this clonotype. The chain uses TRBV9 and TRBJ1-4, with D possibly matching TRBD1 (5 bases). The ends were cut back, 0 bases at V and 3 bases at J, with 9 bases in the middle. This CDR3 region has 15 residues. Germline values: CDR1 SGDLS, CDR2 YYNGEE. The CDR3 sequence: CASSVAAGANEKLFF. CDR3 DNA: TGTGCCAGCAGCGTAGCGGCGGGGGCTAATGAAAAACTGTTTTTT.

There are many counts of this clonotype. The chain's CDR3 is CASSVRTGVTGELFF. The CDR3 region has the DNA TGTGCCAGCAGCGTGAGGACAGGGGTCACCGGGGAGCTGTTTTTT. The chain uses TRBV9 and TRBJ2-2; 9 nucleotides line up with TRBD1. Trimming cost V 2 bases and J 4 bases; bases outside gene matches: 3. Per the germline V gene, CDR1 is SGDLS and CDR2 is YYNGEE. This CDR3 has 15 amino acids.

This clonotype was found many times. The rearrangement links TRBV6-2 or TRBV6-3 to TRBJ1-1; D perhaps matches TRBD1 (5 bases). Trimming removed 7 bases at V and 4 bases at J, with 7 bases between. The germline V gene has CDR1 MNHEY and CDR2 SVGEGT. CDR3 size: 11 residues. CDR3 sequence reads: CASIQGTEAFF. The CDR3 DNA sequence: TGTGCCAGCATCCAGGGCACTGAAGCTTTCTTT.

This clonotype occurred many times. The rearrangement links TRBV20-1 to TRBJ1-4, with no clear D. From germline, CDR1 is DFQATT and CDR2 SNEGSKA (reference sequence). CDR3 size: 15 residues. The ends were cut back, 2 bases at V and 8 bases at J, with 18 bases in the middle. Here the CDR3 DNA reads TGCAGTGCTAGACCCCCCCAGCGCGGGTTAGAAAAACTGTTTTTT. Translated: CSARPPQRGLEKLFF.

The rearrangement links TRBV6-2 or TRBV6-3 to TRBJ2-1; D is ambiguous. Germline loops: CDR1 MNHEY, CDR2 SVGEGT. The V end lost 2 bases, the J end lost 6 bases, and 8 bases lay between the germline ends. The CDR3 loop spans 13 amino acids. The CDR3 DNA reads as TGTGCCAGCAGTTACGTGGGCCCCAATGAGCAGTTCTTC. This encodes CASSYVGPNEQFF.

This clonotype has at least ten counts. The gene calls are TRBV3-1 and TRBJ2-3, with unresolved D. Per the germline V gene, CDR1 is LGHDT and CDR2 is YNNKEL (reference sequence). V was trimmed by 0 bases and J by 6 bases, leaving 13 bases between them. The CDR3 spans 15 residues. Here the CDR3 reads CASSQDVRAPDTQYF. Written as DNA, the CDR3 is TGTGCCAGCAGCCAAGATGTTCGGGCCCCGGATACGCAGTATTTT.